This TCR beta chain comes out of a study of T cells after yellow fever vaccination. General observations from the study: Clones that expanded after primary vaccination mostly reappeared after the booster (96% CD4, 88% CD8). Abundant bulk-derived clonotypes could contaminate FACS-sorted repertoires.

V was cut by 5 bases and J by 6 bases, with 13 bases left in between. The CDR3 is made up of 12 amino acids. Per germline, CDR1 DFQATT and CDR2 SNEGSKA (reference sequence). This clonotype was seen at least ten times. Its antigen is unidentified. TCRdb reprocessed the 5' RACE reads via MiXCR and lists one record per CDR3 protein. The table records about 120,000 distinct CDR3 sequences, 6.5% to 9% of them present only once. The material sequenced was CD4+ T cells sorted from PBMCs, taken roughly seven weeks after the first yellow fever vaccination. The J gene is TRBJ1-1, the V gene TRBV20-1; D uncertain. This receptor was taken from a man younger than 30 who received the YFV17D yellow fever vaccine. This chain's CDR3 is CSARAFVSEAFF. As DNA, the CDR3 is TGCAGTGCTCGTGCTTTCGTGTCTGAAGCTTTCTTT.